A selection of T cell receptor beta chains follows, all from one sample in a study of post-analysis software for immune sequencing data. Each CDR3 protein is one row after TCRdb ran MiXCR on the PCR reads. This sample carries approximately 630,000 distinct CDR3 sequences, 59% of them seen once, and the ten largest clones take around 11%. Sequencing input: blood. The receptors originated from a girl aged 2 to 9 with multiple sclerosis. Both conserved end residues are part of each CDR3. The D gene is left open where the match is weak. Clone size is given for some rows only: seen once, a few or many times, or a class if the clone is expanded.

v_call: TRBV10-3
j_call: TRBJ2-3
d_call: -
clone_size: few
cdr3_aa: CAISTPDSSYTDTQYF
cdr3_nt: TGTGCCATCAGTACCCCGGACAGCAGTTACACAGATACGCAGTATTTT

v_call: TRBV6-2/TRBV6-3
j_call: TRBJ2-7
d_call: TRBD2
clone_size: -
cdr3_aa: CASSYPGLAGSYEQYF
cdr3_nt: TGTGCCAGCAGTTACCCGGGACTAGCGGGTTCCTACGAGCAGTACTTC

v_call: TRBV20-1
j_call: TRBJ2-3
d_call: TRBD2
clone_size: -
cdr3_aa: CSASNLAVIHDTQYF
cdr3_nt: TGCAGTGCTAGTAACCTAGCGGTGATTCATGATACGCAGTATTTT

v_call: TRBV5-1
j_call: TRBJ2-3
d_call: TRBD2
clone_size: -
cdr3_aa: CASSYYSGRTTDTQYF
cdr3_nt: TGCGCCAGCAGCTACTATAGCGGGAGGACCACAGATACGCAGTATTTT

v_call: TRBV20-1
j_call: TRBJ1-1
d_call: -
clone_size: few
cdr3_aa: CSASRRGDAFF
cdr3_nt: TGCAGTGCTTCCAGGCGGGGAGACGCTTTCTTT

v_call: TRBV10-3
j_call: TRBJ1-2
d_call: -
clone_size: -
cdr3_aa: CAISEAGPYYGYTF
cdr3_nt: TGTGCCATCAGTGAGGCAGGGCCGTACTATGGCTACACCTTC

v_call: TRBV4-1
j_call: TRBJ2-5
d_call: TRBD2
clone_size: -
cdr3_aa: CASSRGLAGGETQYF
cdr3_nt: TGCGCCAGCAGCCGGGGACTAGCGGGAGGGGAGACCCAGTACTTC

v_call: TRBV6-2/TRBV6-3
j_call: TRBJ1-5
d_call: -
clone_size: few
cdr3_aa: CASRPAGGYSNQPQHF
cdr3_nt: TGTGCCAGCCGACCAGCGGGTGGATATAGCAATCAGCCCCAGCATTTT

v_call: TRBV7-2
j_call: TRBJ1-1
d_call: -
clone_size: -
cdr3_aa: CASSLKGRGTEAFF
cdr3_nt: TGTGCCAGCAGCTTAAAGGGCAGGGGCACTGAAGCTTTCTTT

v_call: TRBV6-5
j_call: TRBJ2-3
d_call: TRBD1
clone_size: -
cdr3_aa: CASSYSRQGADTQYF
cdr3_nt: TGTGCCAGCAGTTACTCACGACAGGGAGCAGATACGCAGTATTTT

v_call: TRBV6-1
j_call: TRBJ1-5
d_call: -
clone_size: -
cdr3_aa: CASSDREWYLPQHF
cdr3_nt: TGTGCCAGCAGTGACAGAGAGTGGTATTTGCCCCAGCATTTT

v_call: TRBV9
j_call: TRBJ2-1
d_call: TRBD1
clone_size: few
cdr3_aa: CASSVDRGYDEQFF
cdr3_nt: TGTGCCAGCAGCGTAGACAGGGGCTACGATGAGCAGTTCTTC

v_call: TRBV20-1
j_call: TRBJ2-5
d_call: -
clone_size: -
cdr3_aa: CSARARGEQETQYF
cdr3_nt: TGCAGTGCTAGAGCCCGGGGAGAGCAAGAGACCCAGTACTTC

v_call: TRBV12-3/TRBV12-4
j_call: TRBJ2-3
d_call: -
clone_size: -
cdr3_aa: CASSLFAGGGDTQYF
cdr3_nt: TGTGCCAGCAGTTTATTTGCAGGGGGAGGTGATACGCAGTATTTT

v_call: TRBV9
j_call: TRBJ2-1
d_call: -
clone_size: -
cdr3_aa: CACSALLAGLATDEQFF
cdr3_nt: TGTGCCTGCAGCGCTCTCCTGGCGGGGCTAGCGACGGATGAGCAGTTCTTC

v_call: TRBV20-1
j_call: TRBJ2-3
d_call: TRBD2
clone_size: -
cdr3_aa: CSAPGGQADTQYF
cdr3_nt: TGCAGTGCCCCGGGGGGTCAAGCAGATACGCAGTATTTT

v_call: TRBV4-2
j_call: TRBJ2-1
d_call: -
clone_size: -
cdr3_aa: CASSQDLWGSGSTYNEQFF
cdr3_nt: TGTGCCAGCAGCCAAGATTTGTGGGGAAGCGGGTCCACCTACAATGAGCAGTTCTTC

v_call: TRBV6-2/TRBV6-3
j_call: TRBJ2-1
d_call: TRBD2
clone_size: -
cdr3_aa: CASSWTSGEQFF
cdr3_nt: TGTGCCAGCAGCTGGACTAGCGGGGAGCAGTTCTTC

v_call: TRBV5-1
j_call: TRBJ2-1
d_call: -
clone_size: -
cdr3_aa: CASSLRKGGYNEQFF
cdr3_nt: TGCGCCAGCAGCTTGAGGAAAGGCGGCTACAATGAGCAGTTCTTC

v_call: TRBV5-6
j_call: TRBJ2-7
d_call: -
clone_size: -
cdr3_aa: CASSSLSRHSEYF
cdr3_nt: TGTGCCAGCAGCTCCCTGAGTCGTCATTCGGAGTACTTC

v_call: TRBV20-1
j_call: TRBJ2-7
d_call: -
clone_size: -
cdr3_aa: CSAMPSLGTPASGSYEQYF
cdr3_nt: TGCAGTGCGATGCCCTCCCTCGGGACTCCTGCGTCGGGGTCCTACGAGCAGTACTTC

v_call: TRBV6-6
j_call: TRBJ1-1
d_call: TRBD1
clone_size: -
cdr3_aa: CASSSFRDRQPDEAFF
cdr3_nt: TGTGCCAGCAGCTCCTTCCGGGACAGGCAACCGGATGAAGCTTTCTTT

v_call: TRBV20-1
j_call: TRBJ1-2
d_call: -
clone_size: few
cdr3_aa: CSASRRAYGYTF
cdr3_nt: TGCAGTGCTAGTAGGCGGGCCTATGGCTACACCTTC

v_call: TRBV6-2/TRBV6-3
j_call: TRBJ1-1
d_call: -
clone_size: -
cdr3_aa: CAGSTRGPMNTEAFF
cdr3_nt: TGTGCCGGCAGCACCAGGGGACCGATGAACACTGAAGCTTTCTTT

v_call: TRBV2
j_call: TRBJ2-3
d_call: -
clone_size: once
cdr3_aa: CASTRDGGDTQYF
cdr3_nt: TGTGCCAGCACTCGTGACGGGGGAGATACGCAGTATTTT

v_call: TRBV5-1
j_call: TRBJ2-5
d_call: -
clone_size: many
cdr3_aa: CASRGETQYF
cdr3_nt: TGTGCCAGTAGGGGGGAGACCCAGTACTTC

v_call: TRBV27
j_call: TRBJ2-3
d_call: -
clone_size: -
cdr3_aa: CASSHIRTLTRTDTQYF
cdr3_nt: TGTGCCAGCAGCCATATACGAACCCTGACTCGCACAGATACGCAGTATTTT

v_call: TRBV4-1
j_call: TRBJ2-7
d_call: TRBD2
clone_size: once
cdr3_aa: CASSHHRTSGSTAYEQYF
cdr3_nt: TGCGCCAGCAGCCATCACCGGACTAGCGGGTCAACCGCCTACGAGCAGTACTTC

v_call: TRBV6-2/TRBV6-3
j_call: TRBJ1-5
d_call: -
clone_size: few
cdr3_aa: CASSYPGAGDQPQHF
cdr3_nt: TGTGCCAGCAGTTACCCGGGGGCAGGGGATCAGCCCCAGCATTTT

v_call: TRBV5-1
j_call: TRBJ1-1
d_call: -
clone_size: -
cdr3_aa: CASSLDRGGSTEAFF
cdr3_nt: TGCGCCAGCAGCTTGGATCGGGGCGGGAGCACTGAAGCTTTCTTT

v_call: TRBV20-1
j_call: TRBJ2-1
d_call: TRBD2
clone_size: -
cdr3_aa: CSARDIAGASYNEQFF
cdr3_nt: TGCAGTGCTAGAGATATAGCGGGGGCCTCCTACAATGAGCAGTTCTTC

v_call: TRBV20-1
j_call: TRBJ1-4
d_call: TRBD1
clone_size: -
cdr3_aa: CSAPRQGNEKLFF
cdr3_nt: TGCAGTGCTCCTCGACAGGGGAATGAAAAACTGTTTTTT

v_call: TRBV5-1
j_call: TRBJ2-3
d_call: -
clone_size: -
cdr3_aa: CASSGGRDAPSTDTQYF
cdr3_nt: TGCGCCAGCAGCGGGGGACGAGATGCCCCCAGCACAGATACGCAGTATTTT

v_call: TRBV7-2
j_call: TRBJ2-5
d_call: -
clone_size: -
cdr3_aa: CASVTDYQETQYF
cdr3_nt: TGTGCCAGCGTAACGGACTACCAAGAGACCCAGTACTTC

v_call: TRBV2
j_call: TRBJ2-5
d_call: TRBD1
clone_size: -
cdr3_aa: CARTHAGQGAETQYF
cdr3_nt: TGTGCCAGAACCCACGCTGGACAGGGGGCGGAGACCCAGTACTTC

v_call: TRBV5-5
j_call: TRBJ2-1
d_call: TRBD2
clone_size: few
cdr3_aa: CASSLVTSGMGEQFF
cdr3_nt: TGTGCCAGCAGCTTGGTTACTAGCGGGATGGGTGAGCAGTTCTTC

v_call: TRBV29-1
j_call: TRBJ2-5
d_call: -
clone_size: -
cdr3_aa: CSVAASSETQYF
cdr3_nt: TGCAGCGTTGCGGCTAGCTCGGAGACCCAGTACTTC

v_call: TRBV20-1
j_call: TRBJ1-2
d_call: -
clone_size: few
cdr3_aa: CSAGGRDNYGYTF
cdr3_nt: TGCAGTGCTGGCGGCAGGGACAACTATGGCTACACCTTC

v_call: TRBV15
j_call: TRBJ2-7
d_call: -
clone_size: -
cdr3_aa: CATRGWGSDEQYF
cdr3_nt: TGTGCCACCAGGGGATGGGGGAGCGACGAGCAGTACTTC

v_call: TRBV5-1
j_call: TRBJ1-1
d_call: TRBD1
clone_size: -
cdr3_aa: CASGATGGSNTEAFF
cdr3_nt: TGCGCCAGCGGGGCTACAGGGGGCTCGAACACTGAAGCTTTCTTT

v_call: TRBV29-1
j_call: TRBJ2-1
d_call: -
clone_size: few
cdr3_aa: CSERSSYNEQFF
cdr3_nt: TGCAGCGAACGGAGCTCCTACAATGAGCAGTTCTTC

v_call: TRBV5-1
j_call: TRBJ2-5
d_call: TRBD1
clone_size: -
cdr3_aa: CASSGGWTGQETQYF
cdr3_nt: TGCGCCAGCAGCGGGGGATGGACAGGGCAAGAGACCCAGTACTTC

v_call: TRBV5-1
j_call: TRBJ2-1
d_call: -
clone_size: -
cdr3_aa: CACSLDSGAYNEQFF
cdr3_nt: TGCGCCTGCAGCTTGGATTCCGGCGCCTACAATGAGCAGTTCTTC

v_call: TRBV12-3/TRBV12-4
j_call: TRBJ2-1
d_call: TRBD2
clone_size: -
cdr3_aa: CASSLRARGGLRLSYNEQFF
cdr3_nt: TGTGCCAGCAGTTTACGGGCCCGGGGGGGCCTAAGGTTGTCCTACAATGAGCAGTTCTTC

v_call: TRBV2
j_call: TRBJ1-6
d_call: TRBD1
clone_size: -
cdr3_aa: CASSYFGDRANSPLHF
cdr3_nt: TGTGCCAGCAGTTACTTTGGCGACAGGGCGAATTCACCCCTCCACTTT

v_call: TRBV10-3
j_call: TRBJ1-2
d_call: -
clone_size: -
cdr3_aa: CAIRGSAGEGGYTF
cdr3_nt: TGTGCCATCAGAGGTTCGGCAGGGGAAGGCGGCTACACCTTC

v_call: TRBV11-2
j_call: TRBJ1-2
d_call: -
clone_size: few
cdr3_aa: CASSLVPGPHGYTF
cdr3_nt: TGTGCCAGCAGCTTAGTCCCAGGGCCCCATGGCTACACCTTC

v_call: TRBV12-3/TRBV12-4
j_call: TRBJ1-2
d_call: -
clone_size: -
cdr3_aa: CASSLRINYGYTF
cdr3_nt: TGTGCCAGCAGTTTACGGATCAACTATGGCTACACCTTC

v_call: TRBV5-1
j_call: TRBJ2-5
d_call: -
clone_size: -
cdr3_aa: CASSFGQGGSDQETQYF
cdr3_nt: TGCGCCAGCAGCTTTGGGCAGGGGGGATCCGATCAAGAGACCCAGTACTTC

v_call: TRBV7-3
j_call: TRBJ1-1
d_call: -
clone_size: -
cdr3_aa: CASSLEANTEAFF
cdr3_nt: TGTGCCAGCAGCTTGGAGGCGAACACTGAAGCTTTCTTT

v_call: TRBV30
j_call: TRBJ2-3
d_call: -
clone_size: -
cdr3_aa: CAWSVRDISTDTQYF
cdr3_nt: TGTGCCTGGAGTGTACGGGACATTAGCACAGATACGCAGTATTTT

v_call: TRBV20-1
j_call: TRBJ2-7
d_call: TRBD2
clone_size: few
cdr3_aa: CSADRVAGGGEQYF
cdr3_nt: TGCAGTGCCGATAGGGTAGCGGGAGGAGGTGAGCAGTACTTC

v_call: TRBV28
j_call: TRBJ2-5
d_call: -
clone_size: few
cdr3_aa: CASSRITSWVKTQYF
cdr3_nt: TGTGCCAGCAGCCGTATCACTAGTTGGGTAAAGACCCAGTACTTC